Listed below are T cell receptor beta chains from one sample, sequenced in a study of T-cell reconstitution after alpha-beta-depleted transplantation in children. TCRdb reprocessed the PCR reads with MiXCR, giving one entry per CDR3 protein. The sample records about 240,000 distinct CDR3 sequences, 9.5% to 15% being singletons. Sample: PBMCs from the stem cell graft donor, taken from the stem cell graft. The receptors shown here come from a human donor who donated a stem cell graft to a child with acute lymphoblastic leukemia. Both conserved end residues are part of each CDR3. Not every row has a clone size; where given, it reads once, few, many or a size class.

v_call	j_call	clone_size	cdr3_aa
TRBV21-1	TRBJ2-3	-	CASTPPLDTQYF
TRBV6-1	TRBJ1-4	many	CASRALTATNEKLFF
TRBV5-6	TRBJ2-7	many	CASSLDTVHEQYF
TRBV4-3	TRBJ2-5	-	CASSLHPRKGETQYF
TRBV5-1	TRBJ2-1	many	CASSLALLGQGFNEQFF
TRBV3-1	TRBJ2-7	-	CASSLLRPGQRRLWAYEQYF
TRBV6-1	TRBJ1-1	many	CASSLFQQGEAFF
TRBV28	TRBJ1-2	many	CAIGTGARYGYTF
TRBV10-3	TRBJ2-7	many	CATSGVTVNQYEQYF
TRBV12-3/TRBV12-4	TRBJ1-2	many	CASSITGTGGAGGYTF
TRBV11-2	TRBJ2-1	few	CASSLTEEGIRQFF
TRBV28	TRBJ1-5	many	CASSNTREPRSQHF
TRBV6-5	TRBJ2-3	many	CASSYSSGADTQYF
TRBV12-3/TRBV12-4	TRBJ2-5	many	CASSLGTPQETQYF
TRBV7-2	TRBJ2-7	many	CASSPLGGPYEQYF
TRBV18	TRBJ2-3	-	CASSPDGARDTQYF
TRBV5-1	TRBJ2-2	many	CASSFGGQNTGELFF
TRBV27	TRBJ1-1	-	CASSLKKDRSAEAFF
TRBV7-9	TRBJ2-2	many	CASSLAYRSNTGELFF
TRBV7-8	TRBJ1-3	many	CASSLKGSSGNTIYF
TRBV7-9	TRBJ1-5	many	CASSLVGDQPQHF
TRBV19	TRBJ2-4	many	CASSNPPGTKNIQYF
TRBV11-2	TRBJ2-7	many	CASSLVGGQYYEQYF
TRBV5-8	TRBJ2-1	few	CASSSRARGSYNEQFF
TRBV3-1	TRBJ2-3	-	CASSPYNGRGLSNTQYF
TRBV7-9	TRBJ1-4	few	CASSSFSTGLNEKLFF
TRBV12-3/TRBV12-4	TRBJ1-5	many	CASSVRIGTGPNQPQHF
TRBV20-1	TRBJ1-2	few	CSARAPDLPLHGYTF
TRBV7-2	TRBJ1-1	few	CASSYDRRGEAFF
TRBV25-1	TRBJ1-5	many	CASSQTGVNQPQHF
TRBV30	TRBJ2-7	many	CAWSVVVSYEQYF
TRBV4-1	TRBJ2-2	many	CASSLFGEGQGASGELFF
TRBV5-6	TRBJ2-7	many	CASSLPSPGGEQYF
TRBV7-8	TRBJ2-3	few	CASSLAVASGSPDTQYF
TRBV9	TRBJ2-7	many	CASSVGDSYYEQYF
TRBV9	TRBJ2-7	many	CASSVEPGPTYEQYF
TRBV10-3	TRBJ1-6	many	CAISDPVTGINSPLHF
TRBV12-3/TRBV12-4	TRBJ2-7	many	CASSSPRGRSYEQYF
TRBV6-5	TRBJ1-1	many	CASSSRDIKVRGEAFF
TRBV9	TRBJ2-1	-	CASSAPLQGSGRSSYNEQFF
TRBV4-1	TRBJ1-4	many	CASSQGTSNEKLFF
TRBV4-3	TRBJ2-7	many	CASSQDLRGPPGGEQYF
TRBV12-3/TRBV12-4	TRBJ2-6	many	CASSLAGTGQSGANVLTF
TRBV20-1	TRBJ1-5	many	CSARIGTGGWLGQPQHF
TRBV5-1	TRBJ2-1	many	CASRLGSYNEQFF
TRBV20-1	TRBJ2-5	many	CSAGGLAQETQYF